These T cell receptor beta chains were read from a single sample in a study of T cells in Graves' hyperthyroidism and ophthalmopathy. In TCRdb, the multiplex PCR reads were re-called with MiXCR into one record per CDR3 protein. The sample has around 300,000 distinct CDR3 sequences; about 20% are singletons. Sequencing used blood. These receptors were collected from a man aged 25 to 40 with Graves' ophthalmopathy. The CDR3 runs from the conserved cysteine through the conserved F or W. A D gene is named only where the DNA matches it firmly. Rows give clone size only sometimes, using once, few, many, or a class for an expanded clone.

D gene: .; J gene: TRBJ2-2; clone size: .; V gene: TRBV5-4; CDR3 DNA: TGTGCCAACAGCCCCCTGGGGGGGCGCGACACCGGGGAGCTGTTTTTT; CDR3 protein: CANSPLGGRDTGELFF
D gene: .; J gene: TRBJ2-7; clone size: .; V gene: TRBV6-1; CDR3 DNA: TGTGCCAGCCAAGCGAGCGTCGCGGGGGAGCAGTACTTC; CDR3 protein: CASQASVAGEQYF
D gene: TRBD2; J gene: TRBJ2-7; clone size: many; V gene: TRBV11-2; CDR3 DNA: TGTGCCAGCAGTCCTACTAGCGGGATAAGGAACGAGCAGTACTTC; CDR3 protein: CASSPTSGIRNEQYF
D gene: .; J gene: TRBJ2-7; clone size: few; V gene: TRBV6-1; CDR3 DNA: TGTGCCAGCAGTGAAGCCGGCCAAGGCCGAGTATACTACGAGCAGTACTTC; CDR3 protein: CASSEAGQGRVYYEQYF
D gene: .; J gene: TRBJ2-5; clone size: few; V gene: TRBV28; CDR3 DNA: TGTGCCAGCAATGGCGGTTCCTTCGGGGAGACCCAGTACTTC; CDR3 protein: CASNGGSFGETQYF
D gene: .; J gene: TRBJ1-1; clone size: few; V gene: TRBV20-1; CDR3 DNA: TGCAGTGCTAGAGTTTGGACTGGGAACACTGAAGCTTTCTTT; CDR3 protein: CSARVWTGNTEAFF
D gene: TRBD1; J gene: TRBJ1-5; clone size: .; V gene: TRBV11-2; CDR3 DNA: TGTGCCAGCAGCCCCAACCGGGACAGGGTAGGCAATCAGCCCCAGCATTTT; CDR3 protein: CASSPNRDRVGNQPQHF
D gene: .; J gene: TRBJ1-5; clone size: .; V gene: TRBV28; CDR3 DNA: TGTGCCAGCAGTTTTTTACGGTTCGGTCAGCCCCAGCATTTT; CDR3 protein: CASSFLRFGQPQHF
D gene: .; J gene: TRBJ2-5; clone size: many; V gene: TRBV11-2; CDR3 DNA: TGTGCCAGCAGCTCCCACCGAGGGGGGAGAGAGACCCAGTACTTC; CDR3 protein: CASSSHRGGRETQYF
D gene: .; J gene: TRBJ2-7; clone size: .; V gene: TRBV28; CDR3 DNA: TGTGCCAGCGAGGGAGGTGTGGGAGAGCAGTACTTC; CDR3 protein: CASEGGVGEQYF
D gene: TRBD1; J gene: TRBJ1-6; clone size: few; V gene: TRBV5-1; CDR3 DNA: TGCGCCAGCAGCTTGCGGGGGGACAGGGTTTCACCCCTCCACTTT; CDR3 protein: CASSLRGDRVSPLHF
D gene: .; J gene: TRBJ1-2; clone size: few; V gene: TRBV12-3/TRBV12-4; CDR3 DNA: TGTGCCAGCAGTCCACGGGGTATCGGCTATGGCTACACCTTC; CDR3 protein: CASSPRGIGYGYTF
D gene: TRBD2; J gene: TRBJ2-2; clone size: few; V gene: TRBV12-3/TRBV12-4; CDR3 DNA: TGTGCCAGCAGTTTACGGCGGGAGCTCTTCTCCGGGGAGCTGTTTTTT; CDR3 protein: CASSLRRELFSGELFF
D gene: .; J gene: TRBJ1-1; clone size: many; V gene: TRBV19; CDR3 DNA: TGTGCCAGTACTATAACCCCAGGGAACACTGAAGCTTTCTTT; CDR3 protein: CASTITPGNTEAFF
D gene: TRBD2; J gene: TRBJ2-1; clone size: few; V gene: TRBV12-3/TRBV12-4; CDR3 DNA: TGTGCCAGCAGTTCCGGCGGGGGGACTAGCGGGAGTAAGATGTACAATGAGCAGTTCTTC; CDR3 protein: CASSSGGGTSGSKMYNEQFF
D gene: TRBD1; J gene: TRBJ1-2; clone size: .; V gene: TRBV6-2/TRBV6-3; CDR3 DNA: TGTGCCAGCATAAGGACCGCGGGACAGGGGTCTAGTTTCTATGGCTACACCTTC; CDR3 protein: CASIRTAGQGSSFYGYTF
D gene: .; J gene: TRBJ2-1; clone size: .; V gene: TRBV9; CDR3 DNA: TGTGCCAGCAGCGGTCTTGAGGTGTCCTACAATGAGCAGTTCTTC; CDR3 protein: CASSGLEVSYNEQFF
D gene: .; J gene: TRBJ2-7; clone size: many; V gene: TRBV2; CDR3 DNA: TGTGCCAGCAGTGATGCGCGGAACCCCTACGAGCAGTACTTC; CDR3 protein: CASSDARNPYEQYF
D gene: TRBD1; J gene: TRBJ1-2; clone size: .; V gene: TRBV19; CDR3 DNA: TGTGCCAGTAGCCTCCGGGACAGGGGCCTATACACCTTC; CDR3 protein: CASSLRDRGLYTF
D gene: .; J gene: TRBJ2-7; clone size: .; V gene: TRBV20-1; CDR3 DNA: TGCAGTGCTAGAGACCCCTCGGCCTACGAGCAGTACTTC; CDR3 protein: CSARDPSAYEQYF
D gene: .; J gene: TRBJ2-7; clone size: many; V gene: TRBV12-3/TRBV12-4; CDR3 DNA: TGTGCCAGCAGCCGACAGGGAGGGTCCTACGAGCAGTACTTC; CDR3 protein: CASSRQGGSYEQYF
D gene: .; J gene: TRBJ2-3; clone size: .; V gene: TRBV5-1; CDR3 DNA: TGCGCCAGCAGCCAAACAGCGGGAGATACGCAGTATTTT; CDR3 protein: CASSQTAGDTQYF
D gene: TRBD2; J gene: TRBJ2-3; clone size: many; V gene: TRBV11-2; CDR3 DNA: TGTGCCAGCAGCTTAGATCCCTGGCTAGCGGGAGCAAAAGATACGCAGTATTTT; CDR3 protein: CASSLDPWLAGAKDTQYF
D gene: .; J gene: TRBJ1-2; clone size: .; V gene: TRBV2; CDR3 DNA: TGTGCCATCAAGACAGGCTACTATGGCTACACCTTC; CDR3 protein: CAIKTGYYGYTF
D gene: .; J gene: TRBJ1-6; clone size: .; V gene: TRBV7-9; CDR3 DNA: TGTGCCAGCAGCTTCGAGGGTTCCTATAATTCACCCCTCCACTTT; CDR3 protein: CASSFEGSYNSPLHF
D gene: .; J gene: TRBJ1-2; clone size: .; V gene: TRBV12-3/TRBV12-4; CDR3 DNA: TGTGCCAGCAGTTTAATCAGGGCGGGTGGCTACACCTTC; CDR3 protein: CASSLIRAGGYTF
D gene: TRBD2; J gene: TRBJ2-3; clone size: few; V gene: TRBV6-5; CDR3 DNA: TGTGCCAGCAGTTACTGGGCGGGAGGATCCACAGATACGCAGTATTTT; CDR3 protein: CASSYWAGGSTDTQYF
D gene: .; J gene: TRBJ1-1; clone size: few; V gene: TRBV27; CDR3 DNA: TGTGCCAGCAGTTTAAAAACCCTCGACACTGAAGCTTTCTTT; CDR3 protein: CASSLKTLDTEAFF
D gene: TRBD1; J gene: TRBJ2-7; clone size: few; V gene: TRBV6-1; CDR3 DNA: TGTGCCAGCAGCCGACAGGGCATGGACGAGCAGTACTTC; CDR3 protein: CASSRQGMDEQYF
D gene: TRBD2; J gene: TRBJ2-5; clone size: once; V gene: TRBV6-9; CDR3 DNA: TGTGCCAGCATGTTCGGGGGACTAGCGGACCAAGAGACCCAGTACTTC; CDR3 protein: CASMFGGLADQETQYF
D gene: TRBD2; J gene: TRBJ2-1; clone size: many; V gene: TRBV6-1; CDR3 DNA: TGTGCCAGCAGTCCCTACGCATCGGGACTAGCGGGAGGCCGGAACAATGAGCAGTTCTTC; CDR3 protein: CASSPYASGLAGGRNNEQFF
D gene: TRBD2; J gene: TRBJ2-7; clone size: few; V gene: TRBV30; CDR3 DNA: TGTGCCTGGAGCGTGAGCGGGAGGAGCGAGCAGTACTTC; CDR3 protein: CAWSVSGRSEQYF
D gene: TRBD2; J gene: TRBJ2-5; clone size: many; V gene: TRBV11-3; CDR3 DNA: TGTGCCAGCAGCCCCCAAGAGGGGGCTAGCGGGATGGGGACCCAGTACTTC; CDR3 protein: CASSPQEGASGMGTQYF
D gene: .; J gene: TRBJ1-3; clone size: few; V gene: TRBV9; CDR3 DNA: TGTGCCAGCAGCCCGGAGGGAGGGACTGGAAACACCATATATTTT; CDR3 protein: CASSPEGGTGNTIYF
D gene: TRBD2; J gene: TRBJ2-1; clone size: .; V gene: TRBV12-3/TRBV12-4; CDR3 DNA: TGTGCCAGCAGTTTTCTAGCGGGAGGAAAAAATGAGCAGTTCTTC; CDR3 protein: CASSFLAGGKNEQFF
D gene: .; J gene: TRBJ1-6; clone size: once; V gene: TRBV6-5; CDR3 DNA: TGTGCCAGCTGTTACCCTGCAGGTTCACCCCTCCACTTT; CDR3 protein: CASCYPAGSPLHF
D gene: TRBD1; J gene: TRBJ1-5; clone size: .; V gene: TRBV28; CDR3 DNA: TGTGCCAGCAGTTTTCTGGACAGGGAATTGGGGCAGCCCCAGCATTTT; CDR3 protein: CASSFLDRELGQPQHF
D gene: .; J gene: TRBJ2-7; clone size: many; V gene: TRBV18; CDR3 DNA: TGTGCCAGCTCACCAGGCGCGACCTACGAGCAGTACTTC; CDR3 protein: CASSPGATYEQYF
D gene: .; J gene: TRBJ2-1; clone size: few; V gene: TRBV28; CDR3 DNA: TGCGCCAGCAGTCCTATGAGCTGGGGAGGAGGGTACAATGAGCAGTTCTTC; CDR3 protein: CASSPMSWGGGYNEQFF
D gene: .; J gene: TRBJ2-1; clone size: .; V gene: TRBV5-1; CDR3 DNA: TGCGCCAGCAGTGTCACTAGCTCTCTTTCACCGTTCTTC; CDR3 protein: CASSVTSSLSPFF
D gene: TRBD2; J gene: TRBJ2-1; clone size: many; V gene: TRBV3-1; CDR3 DNA: TGTGCCAGCAGCCAAGTAGCGGGAGGGGGAGATGAGCAGTTCTTC; CDR3 protein: CASSQVAGGGDEQFF
D gene: .; J gene: TRBJ2-7; clone size: .; V gene: TRBV6-5; CDR3 DNA: TGTGCCAGCAGTACTCAGGGGGAGGTTTTGGAGCAGTACTTC; CDR3 protein: CASSTQGEVLEQYF
D gene: .; J gene: TRBJ2-7; clone size: many; V gene: TRBV29-1; CDR3 DNA: TGCAGCGTACAGGACGGGGACTACGAGCAGTACTTC; CDR3 protein: CSVQDGDYEQYF
D gene: TRBD2; J gene: TRBJ2-1; clone size: few; V gene: TRBV7-3; CDR3 DNA: TGTGCCAGCAGCTCTCAGGGGACTAGCGGGACAGGCTCCTACAATGAGCAGTTCTTC; CDR3 protein: CASSSQGTSGTGSYNEQFF
D gene: TRBD1; J gene: TRBJ2-3; clone size: few; V gene: TRBV15; CDR3 DNA: TGTGCCACCAGCAGAGAAGTTGGGACAGCCACAGATACGCAGTATTTT; CDR3 protein: CATSREVGTATDTQYF
D gene: TRBD2; J gene: TRBJ2-1; clone size: few; V gene: TRBV7-8; CDR3 DNA: TGTGCCAGCAGCTTTAGTGGCGGGAGCTCCTACAATGAGCAGTTCTTC; CDR3 protein: CASSFSGGSSYNEQFF
D gene: TRBD2; J gene: TRBJ2-1; clone size: few; V gene: TRBV18; CDR3 DNA: TGTGCCAGCTCACAGCGGGAGTACGGTGAGCAGTTCTTC; CDR3 protein: CASSQREYGEQFF
D gene: TRBD1; J gene: TRBJ1-4; clone size: .; V gene: TRBV28; CDR3 DNA: TGTGCCAGCAGTTTACCGGGACAGAGTAATGAAAAACTGTTTTTT; CDR3 protein: CASSLPGQSNEKLFF